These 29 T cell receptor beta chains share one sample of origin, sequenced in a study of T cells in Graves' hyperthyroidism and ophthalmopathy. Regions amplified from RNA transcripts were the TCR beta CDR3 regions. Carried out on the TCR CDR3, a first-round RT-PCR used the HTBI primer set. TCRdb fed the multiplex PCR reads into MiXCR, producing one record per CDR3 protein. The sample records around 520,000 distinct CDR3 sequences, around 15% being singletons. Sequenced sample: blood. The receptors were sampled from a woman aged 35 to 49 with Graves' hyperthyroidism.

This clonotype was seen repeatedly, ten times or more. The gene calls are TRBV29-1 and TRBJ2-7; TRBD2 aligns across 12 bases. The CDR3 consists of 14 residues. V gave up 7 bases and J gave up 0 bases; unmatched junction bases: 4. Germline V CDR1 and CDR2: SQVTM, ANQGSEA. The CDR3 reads CSEWTSGISYEQYF. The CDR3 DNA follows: TGCAGCGAGTGGACTAGCGGGATCTCCTACGAGCAGTACTTC.

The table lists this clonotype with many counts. CDR3 DNA: TGTGCCAGCAGCTTAGATTCAAGCGGCCTTGAGCAGTTCTTC. Translating gives CASSLDSSGLEQFF. V gene TRBV11-2 combines with J gene TRBJ2-1, with D perhaps matching TRBD2 (5 bases). Trimming removed 0 bases at V and 9 bases at J, with 12 bases between. In germline, CDR1 is SGHAT, CDR2 FQNNGV. The CDR3 is 14 residues long. Full variable domain (remainder filled in from reference TRBV11-2 and TRBJ2-1): EAGVAQSPRYKIIEKRQSVAFWCNPISGHATLYWYQQILGQGPKLLIQFQNNGVVDDSQLPKDRFSAERLKGVDSTLKIQPAKLEDSAVYLCASSLDSSGLEQFFGPGTRLTVL.

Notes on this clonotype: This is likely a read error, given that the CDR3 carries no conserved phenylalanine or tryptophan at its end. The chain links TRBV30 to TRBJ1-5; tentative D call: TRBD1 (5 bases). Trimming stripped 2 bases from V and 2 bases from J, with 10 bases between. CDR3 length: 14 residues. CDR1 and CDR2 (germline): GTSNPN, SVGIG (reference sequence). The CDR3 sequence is CAWSNRQGNQPQHL. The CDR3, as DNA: TGTGCCTGGAGTAACAGGCAGGGCAATCAGCCCCAGCATTTA.

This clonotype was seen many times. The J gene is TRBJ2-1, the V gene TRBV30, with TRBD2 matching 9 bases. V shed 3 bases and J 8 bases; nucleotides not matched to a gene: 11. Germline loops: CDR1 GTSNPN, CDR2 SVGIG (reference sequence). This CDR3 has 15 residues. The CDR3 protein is CAWRWREGRGYEQFF. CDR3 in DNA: TGTGCCTGGAGATGGCGGGAGGGCCGCGGTTATGAGCAGTTCTTC.

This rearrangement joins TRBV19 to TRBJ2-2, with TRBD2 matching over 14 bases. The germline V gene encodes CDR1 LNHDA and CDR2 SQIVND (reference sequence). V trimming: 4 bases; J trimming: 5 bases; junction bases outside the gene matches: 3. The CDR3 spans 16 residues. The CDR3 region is CASSRTSGRLTGELFF. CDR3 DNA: TGTGCCAGTAGTAGGACTAGCGGGAGGTTAACCGGGGAGCTGTTTTTT.

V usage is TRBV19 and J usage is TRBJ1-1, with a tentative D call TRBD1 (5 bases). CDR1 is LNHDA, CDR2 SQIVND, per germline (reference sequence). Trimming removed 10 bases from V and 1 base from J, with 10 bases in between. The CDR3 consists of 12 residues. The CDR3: CATRGRNTEAFF. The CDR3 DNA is TGTGCCACAAGGGGACGGAACACTGAAGCTTTCTTT. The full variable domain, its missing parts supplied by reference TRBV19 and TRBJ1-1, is DGGITQSPKYLFRKEGQNVTLSCEQNLNHDAMYWYRQDPGQGLRLIYYSQIVNDFQKGDIAEGYSVSREKKESFPLTVTSAQKNPTAFYLCATRGRNTEAFFGQGTRLTVV.

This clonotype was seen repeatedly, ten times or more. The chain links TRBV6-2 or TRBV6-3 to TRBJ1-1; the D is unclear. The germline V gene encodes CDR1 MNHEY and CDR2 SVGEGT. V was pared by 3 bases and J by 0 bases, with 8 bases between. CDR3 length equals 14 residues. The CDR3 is CASSYKGVNTEAFF. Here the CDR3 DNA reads TGTGCCAGCAGTTATAAGGGCGTGAACACTGAAGCTTTCTTT.

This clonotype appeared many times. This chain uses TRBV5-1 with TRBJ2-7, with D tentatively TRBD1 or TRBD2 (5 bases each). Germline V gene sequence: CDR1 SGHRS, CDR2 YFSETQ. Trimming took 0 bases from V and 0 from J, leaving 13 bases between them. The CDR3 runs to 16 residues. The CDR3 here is CASSLDFGAYSYEQYF. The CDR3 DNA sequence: TGCGCCAGCAGCTTGGATTTCGGGGCCTACTCCTACGAGCAGTACTTC.

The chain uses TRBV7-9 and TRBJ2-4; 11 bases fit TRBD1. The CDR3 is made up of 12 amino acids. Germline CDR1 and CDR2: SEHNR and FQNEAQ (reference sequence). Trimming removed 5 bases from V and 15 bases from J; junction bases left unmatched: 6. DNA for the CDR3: TGTGCCAGCAGCCCCGGGACAGGGGGACCGTACTTC. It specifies CASSPGTGGPYF. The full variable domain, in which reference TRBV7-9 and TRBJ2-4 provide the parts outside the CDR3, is DTGVSQNPRHKITKRGQNVTFRCDPISEHNRLYWYRQTLGQGPEFLTYFQNEAQLEKSRLLSDRFSAERPKGSFSTLEIQRTEQGDSAMYLCASSPGTGGPYFGAGTRLSVL.

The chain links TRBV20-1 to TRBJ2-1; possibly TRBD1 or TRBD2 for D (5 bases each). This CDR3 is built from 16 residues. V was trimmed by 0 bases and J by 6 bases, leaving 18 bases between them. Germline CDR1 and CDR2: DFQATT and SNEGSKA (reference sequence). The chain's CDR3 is CSARDHGADNPNEQFF. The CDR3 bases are TGCAGTGCTAGAGACCACGGGGCAGACAACCCCAATGAGCAGTTCTTC.

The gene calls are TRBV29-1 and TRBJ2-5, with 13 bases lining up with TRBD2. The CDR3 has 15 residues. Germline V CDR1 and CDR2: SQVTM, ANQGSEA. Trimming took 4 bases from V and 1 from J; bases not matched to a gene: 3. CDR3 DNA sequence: TGCAGCGTTGGGACTAGCGGGGGCTCCCAAGAGACCCAGTACTTC. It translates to CSVGTSGGSQETQYF.

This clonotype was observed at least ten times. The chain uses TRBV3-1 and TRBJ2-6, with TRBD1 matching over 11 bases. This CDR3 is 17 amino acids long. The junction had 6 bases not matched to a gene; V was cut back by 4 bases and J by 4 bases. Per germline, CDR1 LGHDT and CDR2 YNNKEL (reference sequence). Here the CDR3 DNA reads TGTGCCAGCAGCCTTGGACAGGGGGCGGACGGGGCCAACGTCCTGACTTTC. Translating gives CASSLGQGADGANVLTF.

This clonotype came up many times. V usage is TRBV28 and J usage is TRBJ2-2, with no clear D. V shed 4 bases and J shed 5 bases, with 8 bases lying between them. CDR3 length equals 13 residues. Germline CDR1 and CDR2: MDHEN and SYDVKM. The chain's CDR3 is CASSSENTGELFF. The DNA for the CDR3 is TGTGCCAGCAGTTCAGAGAATACCGGGGAGCTGTTTTTT.

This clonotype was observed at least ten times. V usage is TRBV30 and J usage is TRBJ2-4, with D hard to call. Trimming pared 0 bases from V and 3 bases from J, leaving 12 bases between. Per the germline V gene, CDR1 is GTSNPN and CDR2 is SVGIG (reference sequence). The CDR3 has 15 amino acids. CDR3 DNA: TGTGCCTGGAGTGTACCGGGCAGATACAAAAACATTCAGTACTTC. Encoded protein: CAWSVPGRYKNIQYF.

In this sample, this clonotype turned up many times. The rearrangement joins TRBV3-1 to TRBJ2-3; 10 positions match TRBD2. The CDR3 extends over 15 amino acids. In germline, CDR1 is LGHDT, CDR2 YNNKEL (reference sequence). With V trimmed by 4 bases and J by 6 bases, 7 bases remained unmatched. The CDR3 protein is CASSLSSGRGDTQYF. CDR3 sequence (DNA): TGTGCCAGCAGCCTATCTAGCGGGAGAGGTGATACGCAGTATTTT.

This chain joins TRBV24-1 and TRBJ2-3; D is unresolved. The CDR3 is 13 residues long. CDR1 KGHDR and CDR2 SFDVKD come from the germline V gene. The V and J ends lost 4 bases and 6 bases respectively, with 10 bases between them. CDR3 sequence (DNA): TGTGCCACCAGTGAGGAAAGAGGCGATACGCAGTATTTT. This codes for CATSEERGDTQYF.

CDR3 region: CASSTDRDTGELFF. CDR3 nucleotides: TGTGCCAGCAGTACGGACAGGGACACCGGGGAGCTGTTTTTT. V usage is TRBV28 and J usage is TRBJ2-2; the match to TRBD1 covers 8 bases. The length of the CDR3 is 14 residues. Trimming at V came to 5 bases and at J to 3 bases, leaving 2 bases not matched to a gene. CDR1 and CDR2 (germline): MDHEN, SYDVKM.

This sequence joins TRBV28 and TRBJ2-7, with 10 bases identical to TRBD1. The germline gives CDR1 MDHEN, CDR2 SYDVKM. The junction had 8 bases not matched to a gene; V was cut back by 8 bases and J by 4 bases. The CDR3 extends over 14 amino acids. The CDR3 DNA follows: TGTGCCAGCGGCCAAGGGACAGGGGTATACGAGCAGTACTTC. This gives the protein CASGQGTGVYEQYF.

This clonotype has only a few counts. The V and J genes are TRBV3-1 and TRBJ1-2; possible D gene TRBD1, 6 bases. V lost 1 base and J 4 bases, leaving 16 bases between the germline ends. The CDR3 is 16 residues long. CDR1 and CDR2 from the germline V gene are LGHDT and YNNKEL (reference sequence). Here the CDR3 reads CASSQGMGGHGYGYTF. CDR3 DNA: TGTGCCAGCAGCCAAGGGATGGGGGGGCACGGCTATGGCTACACCTTC.

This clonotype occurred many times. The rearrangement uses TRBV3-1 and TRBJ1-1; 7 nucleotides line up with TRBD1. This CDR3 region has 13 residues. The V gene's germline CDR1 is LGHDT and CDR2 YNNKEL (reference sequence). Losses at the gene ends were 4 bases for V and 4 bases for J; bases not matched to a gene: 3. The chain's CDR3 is CASSLWTGTEAFF. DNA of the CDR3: TGTGCCAGCAGCCTCTGGACAGGCACTGAAGCTTTCTTT.

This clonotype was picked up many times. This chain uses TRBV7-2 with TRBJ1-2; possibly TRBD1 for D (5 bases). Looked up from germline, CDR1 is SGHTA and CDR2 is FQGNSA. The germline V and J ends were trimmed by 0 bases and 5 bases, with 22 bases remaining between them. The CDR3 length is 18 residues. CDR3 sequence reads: CASSLAGGTEATLYGYTF. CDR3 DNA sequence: TGTGCCAGCAGCTTAGCGGGGGGTACAGAAGCCACTCTATATGGCTACACCTTC.

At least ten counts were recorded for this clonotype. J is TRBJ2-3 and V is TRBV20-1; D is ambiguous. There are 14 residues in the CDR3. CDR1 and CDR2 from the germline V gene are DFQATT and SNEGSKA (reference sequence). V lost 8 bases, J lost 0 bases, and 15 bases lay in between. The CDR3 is CSPRLPVSTDTQYF. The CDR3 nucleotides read TGCAGTCCGCGACTGCCGGTGAGCACAGATACGCAGTATTTT.

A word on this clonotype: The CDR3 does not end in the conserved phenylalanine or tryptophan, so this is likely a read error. The CDR3 sequence: CASSLDPGTSSYNEQFL. The CDR3 nucleotides read TGCGCCAGCAGCTTGGATCCAGGGACGAGCTCCTACAATGAGCAGTTCCTC. The chain carries TRBV5-1 and TRBJ2-1; the D call may be TRBD1 or TRBD2 (5 bases each). The CDR3 is 17 amino acids. V lost 0 bases and J lost 0, with 13 bases in between. The V gene's germline CDR1 is SGHRS and CDR2 YFSETQ.

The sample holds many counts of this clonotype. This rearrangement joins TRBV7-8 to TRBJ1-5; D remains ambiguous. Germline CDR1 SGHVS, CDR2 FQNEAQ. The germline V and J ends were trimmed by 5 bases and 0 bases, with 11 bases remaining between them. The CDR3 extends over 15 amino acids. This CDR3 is CASSKFGNSNQPQHF. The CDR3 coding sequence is TGTGCCAGCAGCAAATTCGGAAATAGCAATCAGCCCCAGCATTTT.

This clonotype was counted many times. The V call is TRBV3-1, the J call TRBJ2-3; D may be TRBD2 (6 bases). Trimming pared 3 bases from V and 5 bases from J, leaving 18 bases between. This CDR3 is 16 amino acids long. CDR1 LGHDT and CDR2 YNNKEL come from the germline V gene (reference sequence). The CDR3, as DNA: TGTGCCAGCAGCCAGTTTTCGGAGGGCCTCGGAGATACGCAGTATTTT. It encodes CASSQFSEGLGDTQYF.

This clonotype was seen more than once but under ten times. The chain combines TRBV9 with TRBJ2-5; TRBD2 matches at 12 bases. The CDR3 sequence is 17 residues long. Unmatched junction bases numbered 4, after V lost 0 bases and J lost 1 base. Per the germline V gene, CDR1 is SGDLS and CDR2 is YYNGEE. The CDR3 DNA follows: TGTGCCAGCAGCGTAGCTACTAGCGGGAGGTTCCAAGAGACCCAGTACTTC. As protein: CASSVATSGRFQETQYF.

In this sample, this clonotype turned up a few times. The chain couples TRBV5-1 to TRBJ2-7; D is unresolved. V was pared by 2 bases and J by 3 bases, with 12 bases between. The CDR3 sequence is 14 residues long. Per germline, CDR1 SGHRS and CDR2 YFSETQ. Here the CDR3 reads CASSFDGTDYEQYF. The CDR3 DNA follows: TGCGCCAGCAGCTTCGACGGCACGGACTACGAGCAGTACTTC.

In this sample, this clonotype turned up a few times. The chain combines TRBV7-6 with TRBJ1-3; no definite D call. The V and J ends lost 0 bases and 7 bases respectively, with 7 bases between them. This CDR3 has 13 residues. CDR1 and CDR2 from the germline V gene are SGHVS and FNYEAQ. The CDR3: CASSLAIGNTIYF. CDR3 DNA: TGTGCCAGCAGCTTAGCTATTGGGAACACCATATATTTT.

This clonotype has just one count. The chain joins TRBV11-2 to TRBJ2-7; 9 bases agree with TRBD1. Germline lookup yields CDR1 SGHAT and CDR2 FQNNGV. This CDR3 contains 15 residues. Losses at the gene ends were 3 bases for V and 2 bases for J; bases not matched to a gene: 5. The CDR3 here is CASSFSGQGPYEQYF. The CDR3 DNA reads TGTGCCAGCAGCTTCTCGGGACAGGGCCCCTACGAGCAGTACTTC. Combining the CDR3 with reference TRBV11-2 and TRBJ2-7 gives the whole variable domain EAGVAQSPRYKIIEKRQSVAFWCNPISGHATLYWYQQILGQGPKLLIQFQNNGVVDDSQLPKDRFSAERLKGVDSTLKIQPAKLEDSAVYLCASSFSGQGPYEQYFGPGTRLTVT.